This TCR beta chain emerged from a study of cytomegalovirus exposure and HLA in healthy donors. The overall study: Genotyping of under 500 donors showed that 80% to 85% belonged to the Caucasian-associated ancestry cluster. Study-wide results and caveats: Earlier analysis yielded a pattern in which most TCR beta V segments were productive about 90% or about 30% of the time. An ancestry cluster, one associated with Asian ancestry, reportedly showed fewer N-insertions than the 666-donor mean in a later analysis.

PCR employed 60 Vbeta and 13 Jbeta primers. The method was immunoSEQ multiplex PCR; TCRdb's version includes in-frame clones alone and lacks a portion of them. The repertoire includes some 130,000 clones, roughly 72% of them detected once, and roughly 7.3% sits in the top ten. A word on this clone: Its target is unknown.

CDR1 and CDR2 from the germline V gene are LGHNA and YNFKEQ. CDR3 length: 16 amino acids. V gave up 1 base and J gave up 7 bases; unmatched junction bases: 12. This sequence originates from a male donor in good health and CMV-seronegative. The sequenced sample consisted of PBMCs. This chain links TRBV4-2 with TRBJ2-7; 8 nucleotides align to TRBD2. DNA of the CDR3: TGTGCCAGCAGCCAAGGTGGAGCGGGGGTTGGTAGGGAGCAGTACTTC. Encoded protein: CASSQGGAGVGREQYF.